This T cell receptor beta chain came from a study of Graves' ophthalmopathy and Graves' hyperthyroidism. Regarding the study as a whole: Most expanded clonotypes from thyroid (those above 0.001 frequency) were also found in blood.

The sequenced template was RNA, covering the TCR beta CDR3 region. RT-PCR in the first round used HTBI primers; a second-round multiplex PCR followed. TCRdb analysed the multiplex PCR reads with MiXCR anew, one entry per CDR3 protein. The table shows 300,000 to 400,000 distinct CDR3 sequences, with 17% occurring only once. Other autoimmune diseases, uncontrolled infections, pregnancy or lactation ruled patients out of participation. Orbital computed tomography, together with clinical symptoms, serum thyroxine, TRAb and thyroid ultrasound, was used for diagnosis. From fresh peripheral blood, roughly 9.3 ml in volume, the PBMCs were obtained. Notes on this clonotype: Antigen specificity is unknown.

The length of the CDR3 is 14 residues. Germline V gene sequence: CDR1 MDHEN, CDR2 SYDVKM. J lost 5 bases, V lost 8 bases, and 11 bases had no gene match. The material sequenced was peripheral blood. The rearrangement joins TRBV28 to TRBJ2-5; 7 nucleotides line up with TRBD2. The source of this sequence is an adult man with Graves' ophthalmopathy. In DNA, the CDR3 is TGTGCCAGCTGGACCGGACTAGTAGGGGAGACCCAGTACTTC. Translation: CASWTGLVGETQYF.